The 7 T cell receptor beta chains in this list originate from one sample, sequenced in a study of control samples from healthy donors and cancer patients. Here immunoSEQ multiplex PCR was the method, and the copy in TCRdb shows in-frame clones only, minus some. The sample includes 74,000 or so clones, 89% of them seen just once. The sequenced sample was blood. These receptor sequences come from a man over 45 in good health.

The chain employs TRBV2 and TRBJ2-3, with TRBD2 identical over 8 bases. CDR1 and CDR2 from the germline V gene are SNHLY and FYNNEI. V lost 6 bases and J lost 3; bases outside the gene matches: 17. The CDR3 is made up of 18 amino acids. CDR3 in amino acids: CASRTLTSAERETDTQYF. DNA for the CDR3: TGTGCCAGCAGGACCCTGACTAGCGCCGAAAGAGAAACAGATACGCAGTATTTT.

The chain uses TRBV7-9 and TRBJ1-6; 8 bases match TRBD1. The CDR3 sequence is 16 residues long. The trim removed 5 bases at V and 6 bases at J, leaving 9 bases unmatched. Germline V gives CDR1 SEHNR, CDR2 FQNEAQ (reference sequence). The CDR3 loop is CASSKTGALFNSPLHF. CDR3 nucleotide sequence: TGTGCCAGCAGCAAGACAGGGGCCCTCTTTAATTCACCCCTCCACTTT.

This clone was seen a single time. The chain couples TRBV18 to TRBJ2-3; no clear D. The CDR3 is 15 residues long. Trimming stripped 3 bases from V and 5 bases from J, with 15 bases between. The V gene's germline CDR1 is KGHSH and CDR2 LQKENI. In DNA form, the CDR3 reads TGTGCCAGCTCACCCCCCGGAGCGAATGGAGATACGCAGTATTTT. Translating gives CASSPPGANGDTQYF.

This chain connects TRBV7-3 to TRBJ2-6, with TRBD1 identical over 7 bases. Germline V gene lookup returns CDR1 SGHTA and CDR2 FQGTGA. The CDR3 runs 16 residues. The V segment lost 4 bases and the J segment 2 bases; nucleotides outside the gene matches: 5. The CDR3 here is CASSSKGGAGANVLTF. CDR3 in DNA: TGTGCCAGCAGCTCTAAAGGGGGCGCTGGGGCCAACGTCCTGACTTTC.

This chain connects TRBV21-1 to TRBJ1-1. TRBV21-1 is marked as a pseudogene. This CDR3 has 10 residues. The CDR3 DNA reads TGTGCCAGCCTAGTGTCTGAAGCTTTCTTT. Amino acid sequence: CASLVSEAFF.

DNA for the CDR3: TGTGCCAGCAGTTTAAGTCGGCCGGGGGTAGTGGAGACCCAGTACTTC. Its protein product is CASSLSRPGVVETQYF. The rearrangement links TRBV27 to TRBJ2-5; TRBD2 might be the D (6 bases). V dropped 2 bases and J dropped 5 bases, with 18 bases sitting between them. This CDR3 is 16 amino acids long. Germline assignment: CDR1 MNHEY and CDR2 SMNVEV (reference sequence).

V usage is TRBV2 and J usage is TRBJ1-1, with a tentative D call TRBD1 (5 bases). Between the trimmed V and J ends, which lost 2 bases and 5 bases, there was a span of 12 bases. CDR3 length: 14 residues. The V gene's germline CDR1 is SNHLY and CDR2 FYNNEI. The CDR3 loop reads CASSESSGRTEAFF. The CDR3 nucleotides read TGTGCCAGCAGTGAAAGTTCAGGGCGGACTGAAGCTTTCTTT.